These 23 T cell receptor beta chains share one sample of origin, sequenced in a study of lymphopenia after photon versus proton radiotherapy. Assay used: immunoSEQ multiplex PCR; TCRdb lists only in-frame clones, some missing. The repertoire has about 35,000 clones, about 94% of them found once; the top ten carry roughly 15%. Sequenced here: peripheral blood, sampled from a patient treated with photon-based radiotherapy. These receptors were taken from a man aged 55 to 70 with cholangiocarcinoma.

This clone appeared a single time. The chain links TRBV7-9 to TRBJ2-5, with a tentative D call TRBD1 (6 bases). The CDR3 loop spans 13 amino acids. The V end lost 3 bases, the J end lost 5 bases, and 10 bases lay between the germline ends. Germline loops: CDR1 SEHNR, CDR2 FQNEAQ (reference sequence). In DNA, the CDR3 is TGTGCCAGCAGCTTTGGGGGCAGTGAGACCCAGTACTTC. Amino acids: CASSFGGSETQYF. The full variable domain, completed using reference TRBV7-9 and TRBJ2-5, is DTGVSQNPRHKITKRGQNVTFRCDPISEHNRLYWYRQTLGQGPEFLTYFQNEAQLEKSRLLSDRFSAERPKGSFSTLEIQRTEQGDSAMYLCASSFGGSETQYFGPGTRLLVL.

The rearrangement joins TRBV5-5 to TRBJ1-2, with D maybe TRBD1 (6 bases). The CDR3 is made up of 15 amino acids. Germline V gene lookup returns CDR1 SGHKS and CDR2 YYEKEE (reference sequence). V was shortened by 0 bases and J by 2 bases, with 11 bases between the two germline ends. CDR3 nucleotides: TGTGCCAGCAGCTTGGCTGGTGGGGGCAACTATGGCTACACCTTC. Amino acid sequence: CASSLAGGGNYGYTF.

The chain couples TRBV7-2 to TRBJ1-3; 9 bases align to TRBD1. CDR3 length: 15 amino acids. Trimming at V came to 4 bases and at J to 4 bases, leaving 5 bases not matched to a gene. Germline V gives CDR1 SGHTA, CDR2 FQGNSA. This chain's CDR3 is CASSSDRGWGNTIYF. CDR3 sequence (DNA): TGTGCCAGCAGCTCGGACAGGGGTTGGGGAAACACCATATATTTT.

This clone has just one count. The genes are TRBV21-1 and TRBJ1-3; the D call of TRBD1 is as the table states it, not checked on the DNA. TRBV21-1 is a documented pseudogene. The CDR3 is 15 residues long. The CDR3 loop is CASSAHRGGGNTIYF. CDR3 DNA sequence: TGTGCCAGCAGCGCCCACAGGGGTGGTGGAAACACCATATATTTT.

The rearrangement links TRBV28 to TRBJ1-2; tentative D call: TRBD1 (6 bases). The CDR3 spans 14 residues. Trimming left V 3 bases short and J 2 bases short, with 10 bases between. The germline CDR1 and CDR2 sequences are MDHEN and SYDVKM. The CDR3: CASSFPGENYGYTF. The DNA of the CDR3 is TGTGCCAGCAGTTTCCCAGGGGAAAACTATGGCTACACCTTC.

This clone occurred a few times. The genes are TRBV7-3 and TRBJ1-6; D unclear. Germline CDR1 reads SGHTA; CDR2 reads FQGTGA. This CDR3 has 12 amino acids. V was clipped by 2 bases and J by 13 bases, with 9 bases between them. This chain's CDR3 is CASSLLGSPLHF. Here the CDR3 DNA reads TGTGCCAGCAGCTTACTAGGATCTCCCCTCCACTTT.

V and J are TRBV10-1 and TRBJ2-3; 10 bases fit TRBD1. The trim removed 6 bases at V and 2 bases at J, leaving 5 bases unmatched. Per the germline V gene, CDR1 is WNHNN and CDR2 is SYGVQD (reference sequence). This CDR3 is built from 15 residues. CDR3 loop: CASSFGTGDTDTQYF. The CDR3 bases are TGCGCCAGCAGCTTCGGGACAGGGGACACAGATACGCAGTATTTT.

CDR3 region: CASRKGGMNTEAFF. CDR3 in DNA: TGTGCCAGCAGGAAAGGGGGGATGAACACTGAAGCTTTCTTT. The chain couples TRBV7-2 to TRBJ1-1; TRBD1 is a possible D gene (6 bases). The germline CDR1 and CDR2 sequences are SGHTA and FQGNSA. V was cut by 6 bases and J by 0 bases, with 11 bases left in between. The CDR3 spans 14 residues.

V usage is TRBV28 and J usage is TRBJ1-5, with 9 bases fitting TRBD1. This CDR3 spans 15 amino acids. Germline CDR1 MDHEN, CDR2 SYDVKM. Unmatched junction bases numbered 10, after V lost 5 bases and J lost 8 bases. The CDR3 DNA reads as TGTGCCAGCAGTCCTGGGACAGGGAATAATAAGCCCCAGCATTTT. Translating gives CASSPGTGNNKPQHF.

This clone was seen a few times. The CDR3 region is CASSGWDTGQTNEKLFF. CDR3 DNA: TGTGCCAGCAGCGGGTGGGACACAGGGCAGACTAATGAAAAACTGTTTTTT. The chain combines TRBV11-3 with TRBJ1-4; perhaps TRBD1 as D (6 bases). This CDR3 is built from 17 residues. V was clipped by 5 bases and J by 2 bases, with 18 bases between them. Germline CDR1 SGHNT, CDR2 YENEEA.

J is TRBJ2-7 and V is TRBV4-1, with D perhaps matching TRBD1 (5 bases). This CDR3 is 15 amino acids long. Trimming stripped 1 base from V and 1 base from J, with 11 bases between. Germline CDR1 MGHRA, CDR2 YSYEKL. The CDR3 spells CASSQGAQGSYEQYF. CDR3 sequence (DNA): TGCGCCAGCAGCCAAGGGGCGCAGGGATCCTACGAGCAGTACTTC.

This sequence joins TRBV25-1 and TRBJ1-4; 9 nucleotides align to TRBD1. CDR1 and CDR2 from the germline V gene are MGHDK and SYGVNS. The CDR3 has 15 residues. With V trimmed by 2 bases and J by 8 bases, 6 bases remained unmatched. CDR3 nucleotides: TGTGCCAGCAGTGAAATCATGACAGGGGGGGAAAAACTGTTTTTT. This codes for CASSEIMTGGEKLFF.

This rearrangement joins TRBV28 to TRBJ2-1; 11 bases are a match to TRBD2. V lost 4 bases, J lost 0 bases, and 8 bases stayed unmatched. The CDR3 is made up of 18 amino acids. Germline loops: CDR1 MDHEN, CDR2 SYDVKM. The CDR3 coding sequence is TGTGCCAGCAGTTGGGCTAGCGGGAGGACTAGCTCCTACAATGAGCAGTTCTTC. This gives the protein CASSWASGRTSSYNEQFF. The whole variable domain, remainder taken from reference TRBV28 and TRBJ2-1, is DVKVTQSSRYLVKRTGEKVFLECVQDMDHENMFWYRQDPGLGLRLIYFSYDVKMKEKGDIPEGYSVSREKKERFSLILESASTNQTSMYLCASSWASGRTSSYNEQFFGPGTRLTVL.

The DNA for the CDR3 is TGTGCCAGTAGTCAGGACAGGTTCCACTCTGGAAACACCATATATTTT. Its protein product is CASSQDRFHSGNTIYF. The genes are TRBV19 and TRBJ1-3; 7 nucleotides line up with TRBD1. J gave up 0 bases and V 5 bases, and 7 bases lay outside the gene matches. CDR1 LNHDA and CDR2 SQIVND come from the germline V gene (reference sequence). The CDR3 loop spans 16 amino acids.

Details on this clone: One junction end does not reproduce the germline sequence, and a read error may be involved. The rearrangement uses TRBV7-7 and TRBJ2-3; 7 nucleotides match TRBD2. Germline CDR1 is SSHAT and CDR2 is FNYEAQ (reference sequence). CDR3 size: 16 residues. The CDR3 region has the DNA TGTGCTAGCAGCTTAGGCCCGGGAGGAGCAACAGATACGCAGTATTTT. Amino acid sequence: CASSLGPGGATDTQYF.

The chain is built from TRBV7-2 and TRBJ1-1; D is undetermined. This CDR3 spans 12 amino acids. V dropped 3 bases and J dropped 1 base, with 3 bases sitting between them. Germline-derived CDR1 and CDR2 are SGHTA and FQGNSA. The chain's CDR3 is CASSLTNTEAFF. In DNA form, the CDR3 reads TGTGCCAGCAGCTTGACGAACACTGAAGCTTTCTTT.

This clone was recorded once. The gene calls are TRBV4-1 and TRBJ2-3; 10 bases are shared with TRBD1. CDR3 length: 17 amino acids. Germline V lookup: CDR1 MGHRA, CDR2 YSYEKL. Losses at the gene ends were 2 bases for V and 1 base for J; bases not matched to a gene: 6. The CDR3 sequence is CASSQSSGTGGTDTQYF. The CDR3 nucleotides read TGCGCCAGCAGCCAATCCTCCGGGACAGGGGGCACAGATACGCAGTATTTT.

The chain uses TRBV18 and TRBJ2-7; 8 bases agree with TRBD1. J was trimmed by 3 bases and V by 5 bases; bases with no gene match: 3. CDR3 length: 13 residues. Germline V CDR1 and CDR2: KGHSH, LQKENI. In DNA, the CDR3 is TGTGCCAGCTCATCAGGACAGGGCTACGAGCAGTACTTC. Translation: CASSSGQGYEQYF.

V usage is TRBV18 and J usage is TRBJ1-6; D may be TRBD1 (5 bases). The V and J ends lost 4 bases and 8 bases respectively, with 15 bases between them. This CDR3 is built from 15 residues. Per the germline V gene, CDR1 is KGHSH and CDR2 is LQKENI. The CDR3 sequence is CASSRVGRFDSPLHF. The CDR3 nucleotides read TGTGCCAGCTCACGAGTGGGACGGTTCGATTCACCCCTCCACTTT.

This clone was seen just once. The chain couples TRBV6-6 to TRBJ1-2, with 7 bases lining up with TRBD1. Germline CDR1 and CDR2: MNHNY and SVGAGI (reference sequence). Trimming at V came to 5 bases and at J to 5 bases, leaving 11 bases not matched to a gene. The CDR3 contains 15 residues. The CDR3: CASSASGQKDYGYTF. The CDR3 nucleotides read TGTGCCAGCAGTGCCTCGGGACAGAAAGATTATGGCTACACCTTC.

This sequence joins TRBV19 and TRBJ2-2, with 8 bases aligning to TRBD1. V dropped 2 bases and J dropped 3; count of bases not matched to a gene: 2. The CDR3 consists of 15 residues. CDR1 and CDR2 from the germline V gene are LNHDA and SQIVND (reference sequence). CDR3 residues: CASSIQGADTGELFF. The CDR3 DNA follows: TGTGCCAGTAGTATACAGGGGGCGGACACCGGGGAGCTGTTTTTT.

The V call is TRBV19, the J call TRBJ1-2, with D possibly TRBD1 on 6 matching bases. There are 14 residues in the CDR3. Per the germline V gene, CDR1 is LNHDA and CDR2 is SQIVND (reference sequence). The V gene lost 8 bases and the J gene lost 1 base, with 14 bases spanning the gap. The CDR3 region has the DNA TGTGCCAGTCGGGACCCAGGGGATAACTATGGCTACACCTTC. Translated, it gives CASRDPGDNYGYTF.

The V gene is TRBV7-9, the J gene TRBJ2-1, with 8 nucleotides matching TRBD1. Germline V gives CDR1 SEHNR, CDR2 FQNEAQ (reference sequence). The length of the CDR3 is 15 residues. J lost 5 bases, V lost 5 bases, and 8 bases had no gene match. The CDR3 here is CASSGYRGKNNEQFF. CDR3 sequence (DNA): TGTGCCAGCAGCGGGTACAGGGGGAAAAACAATGAGCAGTTCTTC.